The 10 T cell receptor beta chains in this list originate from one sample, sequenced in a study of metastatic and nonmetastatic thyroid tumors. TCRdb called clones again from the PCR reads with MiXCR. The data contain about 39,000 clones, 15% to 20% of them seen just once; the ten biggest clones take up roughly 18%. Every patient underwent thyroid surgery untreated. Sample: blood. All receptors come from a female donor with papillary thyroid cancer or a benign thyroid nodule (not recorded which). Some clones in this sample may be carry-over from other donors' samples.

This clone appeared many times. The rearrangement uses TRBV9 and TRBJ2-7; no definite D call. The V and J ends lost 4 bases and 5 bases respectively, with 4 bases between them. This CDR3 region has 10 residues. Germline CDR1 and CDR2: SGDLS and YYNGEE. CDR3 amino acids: CASSPHEQYF. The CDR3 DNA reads TGTGCCAGCAGCCCCCACGAGCAGTACTTC.

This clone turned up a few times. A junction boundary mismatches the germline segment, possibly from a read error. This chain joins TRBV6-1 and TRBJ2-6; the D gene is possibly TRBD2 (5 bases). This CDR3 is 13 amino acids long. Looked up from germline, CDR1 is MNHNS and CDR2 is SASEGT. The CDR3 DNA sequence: TGTGCCAGCAGTGAAAAGGATCGGACGCTACTAGTTTTC. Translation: CASSEKDRTLLVF.

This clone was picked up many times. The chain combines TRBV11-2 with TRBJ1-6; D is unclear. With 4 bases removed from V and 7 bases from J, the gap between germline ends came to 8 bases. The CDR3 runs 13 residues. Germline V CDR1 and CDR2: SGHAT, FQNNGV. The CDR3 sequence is CASSSGGNSPLHF. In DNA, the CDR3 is TGTGCCAGCAGCTCAGGAGGGAATTCACCCCTCCACTTT.

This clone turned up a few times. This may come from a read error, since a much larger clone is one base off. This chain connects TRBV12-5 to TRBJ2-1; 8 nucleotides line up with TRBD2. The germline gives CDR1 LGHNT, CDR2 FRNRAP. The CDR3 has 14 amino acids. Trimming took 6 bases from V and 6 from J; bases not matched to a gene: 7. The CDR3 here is CASGGGLGVNEQFF. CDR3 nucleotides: TGTGCTAGTGGAGGGGGACTAGGGGTCAATGAGCAGTTCTTC.

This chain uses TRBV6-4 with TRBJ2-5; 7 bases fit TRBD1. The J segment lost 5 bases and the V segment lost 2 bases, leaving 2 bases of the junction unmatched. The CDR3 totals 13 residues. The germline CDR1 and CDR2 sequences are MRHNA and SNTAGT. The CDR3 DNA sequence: TGTGCCAGCAGTGACAACAGGGGCGAGACCCAGTACTTC. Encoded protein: CASSDNRGETQYF.

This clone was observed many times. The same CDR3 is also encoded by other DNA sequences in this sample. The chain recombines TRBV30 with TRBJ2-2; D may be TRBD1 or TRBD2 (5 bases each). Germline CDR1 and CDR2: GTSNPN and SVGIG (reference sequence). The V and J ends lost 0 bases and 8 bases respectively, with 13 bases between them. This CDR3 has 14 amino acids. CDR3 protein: CAWSVPPGAGELFF. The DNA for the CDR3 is TGTGCCTGGAGTGTACCCCCCGGGGCTGGGGAGCTGTTTTTT.

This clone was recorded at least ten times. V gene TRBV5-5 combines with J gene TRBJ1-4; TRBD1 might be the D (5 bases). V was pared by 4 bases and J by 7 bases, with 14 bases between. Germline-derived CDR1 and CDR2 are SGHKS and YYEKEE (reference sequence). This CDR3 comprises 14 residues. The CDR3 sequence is CASSPGRRGEKLFF. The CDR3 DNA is TGTGCCAGCAGCCCCGGGAGAAGGGGTGAAAAACTGTTTTTT.

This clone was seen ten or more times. The CDR3 DNA follows: TGCAGTGCTAGAATGATGCCTGCCTACGAGCAGTACTTC. Translating gives CSARMMPAYEQYF. The chain recombines TRBV20-1 with TRBJ2-7, with D uncertain. CDR1 is DFQATT, CDR2 SNEGSKA, per germline (reference sequence). V was shortened by 2 bases and J by 2 bases, with 10 bases between the two germline ends. The CDR3 length is 13 residues.

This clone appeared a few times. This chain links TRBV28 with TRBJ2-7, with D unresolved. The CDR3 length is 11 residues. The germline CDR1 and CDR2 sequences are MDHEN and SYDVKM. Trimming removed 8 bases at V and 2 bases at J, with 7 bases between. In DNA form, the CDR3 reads TGTGCCAGCGTCAGCCCCTACGAGCAGTACTTC. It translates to CASVSPYEQYF.

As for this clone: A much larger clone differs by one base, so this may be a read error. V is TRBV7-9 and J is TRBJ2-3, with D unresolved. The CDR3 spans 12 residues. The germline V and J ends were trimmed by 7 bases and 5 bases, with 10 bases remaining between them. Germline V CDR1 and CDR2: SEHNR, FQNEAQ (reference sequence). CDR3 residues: CASIRSVDTQYF. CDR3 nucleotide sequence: TGTGCCAGCATCCGGTCTGTAGATACGCAGTATTTT. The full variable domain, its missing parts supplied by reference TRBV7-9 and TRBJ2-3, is DTGVSQNPRHKITKRGQNVTFRCDPISEHNRLYWYRQTLGQGPEFLTYFQNEAQLEKSRLLSDRFSAERPKGSFSTLEIQRTEQGDSAMYLCASIRSVDTQYFGPGTRLTVL.